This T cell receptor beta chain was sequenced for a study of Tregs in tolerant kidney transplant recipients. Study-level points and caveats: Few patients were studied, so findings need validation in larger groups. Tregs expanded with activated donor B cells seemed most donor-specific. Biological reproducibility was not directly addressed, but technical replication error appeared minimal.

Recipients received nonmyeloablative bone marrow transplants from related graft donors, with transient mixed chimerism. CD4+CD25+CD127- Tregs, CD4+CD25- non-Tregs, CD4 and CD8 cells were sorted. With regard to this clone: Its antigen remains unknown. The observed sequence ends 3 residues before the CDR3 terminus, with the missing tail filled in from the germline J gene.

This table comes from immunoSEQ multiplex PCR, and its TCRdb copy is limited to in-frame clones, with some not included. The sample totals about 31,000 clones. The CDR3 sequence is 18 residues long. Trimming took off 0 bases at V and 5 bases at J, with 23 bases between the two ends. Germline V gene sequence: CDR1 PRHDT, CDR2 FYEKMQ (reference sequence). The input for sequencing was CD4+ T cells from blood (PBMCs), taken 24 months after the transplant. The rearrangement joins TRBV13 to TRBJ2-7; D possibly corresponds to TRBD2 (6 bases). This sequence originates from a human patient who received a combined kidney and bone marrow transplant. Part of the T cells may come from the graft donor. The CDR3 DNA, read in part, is TGTGCCAGCAGCTTAGGCACCCGCCTGGGGGGTGTTGGGCACGAG. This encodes CASSLGTRLGGVGHE. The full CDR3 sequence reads CASSLGTRLGGVGHEQYF.